Presented here are 18 T cell receptor beta chains from one specimen sequenced in a study of blood T cell repertoires in COVID-19. Produced via immunoSEQ multiplex PCR; TCRdb's table is partial and in-frame only. Among around 39,000 clones listed, around 86% were seen once. What was sequenced was peripheral blood. The receptors stem from a man aged 35 to 55 with active COVID-19.

The chain combines TRBV13 with TRBJ1-6; D possibly corresponds to TRBD1 (5 bases). Germline lookup yields CDR1 PRHDT and CDR2 FYEKMQ (reference sequence). Trimming took 2 bases from V and 6 from J, leaving 8 bases between them. This CDR3 has 14 amino acids. The CDR3 DNA is TGTGCCAGCAGCTTAAGACAGCTTAATTCACCCCTCCACTTT. Translation: CASSLRQLNSPLHF. Full variable domain (remainder filled in from reference TRBV13 and TRBJ1-6): AAGVIQSPRHLIKEKRETATLKCYPIPRHDTVYWYQQGPGQDPQFLISFYEKMQSDKGSIPDRFSAQQFSDYHSELNMSSLELGDSALYFCASSLRQLNSPLHFGNGTRLTVT.

This clone was seen a handful of times. The chain is built from TRBV6-5 and TRBJ2-7; 9 nucleotides agree with TRBD2. The CDR3 extends over 14 amino acids. The trim removed 7 bases at V and 2 bases at J, leaving 6 bases unmatched. Germline values: CDR1 MNHEY, CDR2 SVGAGI. This chain's CDR3 is CASIGLARPYEQYF. Here the CDR3 DNA reads TGTGCCAGCATCGGACTAGCGAGGCCCTACGAGCAGTACTTC.

This sequence joins TRBV29-1 and TRBJ2-6; D is perhaps TRBD2 (5 bases). V lost 1 base and J lost 0, with 7 bases in between. CDR1 is SQVTM, CDR2 ANQGSEA, per germline. This CDR3 contains 15 residues. As DNA, the CDR3 is TGCAGCGTTGAAGGGGAGAGCTCTGGGGCCAACGTCCTGACTTTC. It is translated as CSVEGESSGANVLTF.

This chain joins TRBV10-3 and TRBJ1-4, with D possibly matching TRBD1 (6 bases). The CDR3 covers 15 residues. CDR1 and CDR2 (germline): ENHRY, SYGVKD. V was clipped by 5 bases and J by 6 bases, with 16 bases between them. CDR3 bases: TGTGCCATCAGTCGGACCGGGACACTTGATGAAAAACTGTTTTTT. Amino acids: CAISRTGTLDEKLFF.

CDR3 sequence (DNA): TGCGCCAGCAGCTTGGGATTACAGGGGTTGGCGGGGGCTTTCTTT. Translation gives CASSLGLQGLAGAFF. V gene TRBV5-1 combines with J gene TRBJ1-1; 7 nucleotides align to TRBD1. Germline lookup yields CDR1 SGHRS and CDR2 YFSETQ. After removal of 0 bases from V and 11 bases from J, the junction contained 13 bases not matched to a gene. CDR3 length: 15 residues.

The chain couples TRBV4-1 to TRBJ2-1, with 11 bases aligning to TRBD1. Germline CDR1 is MGHRA and CDR2 is YSYEKL. V gave up 6 bases and J gave up 2 bases; unmatched junction bases: 3. The length of the CDR3 is 15 residues. CDR3: CASRPGQGAYNEQFF. CDR3 sequence (DNA): TGCGCCAGCAGGCCGGGACAGGGGGCCTACAATGAGCAGTTCTTC.

The V gene is TRBV13, the J gene TRBJ2-5; 9 bases are shared with TRBD1. V shed 1 base and J 1 base; nucleotides not matched to a gene: 7. Germline V gene lookup returns CDR1 PRHDT and CDR2 FYEKMQ (reference sequence). The CDR3 has 17 amino acids. The CDR3 DNA follows: TGTGCCAGCAGCTTAGTTGTGGACAGGGGCCTCCAAGAGACCCAGTACTTC. It translates to CASSLVVDRGLQETQYF.

The chain recombines TRBV9 with TRBJ2-1, with D possibly matching TRBD1 (5 bases). CDR1 and CDR2 (germline): SGDLS, YYNGEE. CDR3 length: 14 residues. The ends were cut back, 3 bases at V and 4 bases at J, with 11 bases in the middle. CDR3: CASSEVTGYNEQFF. For the CDR3, the DNA is TGTGCCAGCAGCGAAGTCACAGGATACAATGAGCAGTTCTTC.

V and J are TRBV21-1 and TRBJ1-4; the D call in the table, TRBD1, was not verified against the DNA. TRBV21-1 is flagged as a pseudogene. There are 18 residues in the CDR3. The CDR3 DNA reads as TGTGCCAGCAGCAAAGGACTGGCAGGGCAAATACGGAATGAAAAACTGTTTTTT. This encodes CASSKGLAGQIRNEKLFF.

The J gene is TRBJ2-5, the V gene TRBV28; D remains unclear. The CDR3 consists of 13 residues. CDR1 MDHEN and CDR2 SYDVKM come from the germline V gene. Trimming shortened V by 4 bases and J by 3 bases, and 9 bases separated the two germline ends. The CDR3 DNA reads TGTGCCAGCAGTTCCCAGGATGAAGAGACCCAGTACTTC. Its protein is CASSSQDEETQYF.

The V call is TRBV24-1, the J call TRBJ2-7; D is unclear. In germline, CDR1 is KGHDR, CDR2 SFDVKD. Trimming shortened V by 7 bases and J by 3 bases, and 12 bases separated the two germline ends. CDR3 length: 13 residues. The CDR3 DNA reads TGTGCCACCAGAAACCGGGTCGACTACGAGCAGTACTTC. Residues: CATRNRVDYEQYF.

The chain uses TRBV19 and TRBJ2-5; D unresolved. Germline V CDR1 and CDR2: LNHDA, SQIVND (reference sequence). Trimming took off 1 base at V and 2 bases at J, with 5 bases between the two ends. The CDR3 has 13 amino acids. CDR3 sequence: CASSIAGQETQYF. The CDR3 DNA sequence: TGTGCCAGTAGTATAGCCGGTCAAGAGACCCAGTACTTC.

The V and J genes are TRBV28 and TRBJ2-7; a possible D gene is TRBD1 (6 bases). Germline V gene sequence: CDR1 MDHEN, CDR2 SYDVKM. The V end lost 4 bases, the J end lost 3 bases, and 19 bases lay between the germline ends. The CDR3 covers 16 residues. In nucleotides, the CDR3 is TGTGCCAGCAGTTCTATTGGACAGACAGGAAACTACGAGCAGTACTTC. Its translation: CASSSIGQTGNYEQYF. Combining the CDR3 with reference TRBV28 and TRBJ2-7 gives the whole variable domain DVKVTQSSRYLVKRTGEKVFLECVQDMDHENMFWYRQDPGLGLRLIYFSYDVKMKEKGDIPEGYSVSREKKERFSLILESASTNQTSMYLCASSSIGQTGNYEQYFGPGTRLTVT.

The J gene is TRBJ2-1, the V gene TRBV3-1 (or the pseudogene TRBV3-2); 11 bases map to TRBD1. The CDR3 extends over 15 amino acids. The germline gives CDR1 LGHDT, CDR2 YNNKEL (reference sequence). J was trimmed by 2 bases and V by 5 bases; bases with no gene match: 2. In DNA, the CDR3 is TGTGCCAGCAGCTTGGGACAGGGGGCCTACAATGAGCAGTTCTTC. It encodes CASSLGQGAYNEQFF.

J is TRBJ1-1 and V is TRBV5-5, with D possibly being TRBD1 (5 bases). V shed 0 bases and J shed 4 bases, with 16 bases lying between them. The CDR3 covers 16 residues. Germline loops: CDR1 SGHKS, CDR2 YYEKEE (reference sequence). The CDR3 loop is CASSLGQGLYLTEAFF. The CDR3 bases are TGTGCCAGCAGCTTGGGGCAGGGACTCTACCTCACTGAAGCTTTCTTT.

V gene TRBV11-1 combines with J gene TRBJ2-3; perhaps TRBD2 as D (6 bases). The CDR3 runs 13 residues. The V end lost 2 bases, the J end lost 4 bases, and 7 bases lay between the germline ends. Germline V gene data show CDR1 as SGHAT and CDR2 as FQDESV (reference sequence). The CDR3 protein is CASSLPSADTQYF. CDR3 sequence (DNA): TGTGCCAGCAGCTTACCTAGCGCAGATACGCAGTATTTT. Drawing the rest from reference TRBV11-1 and TRBJ2-3, the complete variable domain is EAEVAQSPRYKITEKSQAVAFWCDPISGHATLYWYRQILGQGPELLVQFQDESVVDDSQLPKDRFSAERLKGVDSTLKIQPAELGDSAMYLCASSLPSADTQYFGPGTRLTVL.

The rearrangement joins TRBV7-2 to TRBJ2-3; D gene ambiguous. The V gene's germline CDR1 is SGHTA and CDR2 FQGNSA. V was shortened by 5 bases and J by 6 bases, with 15 bases between the two germline ends. The CDR3 runs 14 residues. CDR3 sequence reads: CASSSSRNGDTQYF. The CDR3 coding sequence is TGTGCCAGCAGCAGCAGCCGCAACGGGGATACGCAGTATTTT.

The gene calls are TRBV5-1 and TRBJ2-7; 8 bases line up with TRBD1. The CDR3 contains 14 residues. V was pared by 0 bases and J by 4 bases, with 3 bases of the junction left unmatched. Germline assignment: CDR1 SGHRS and CDR2 YFSETQ. The CDR3 here is CASSLGTGGYEQYF. In nucleotides, the CDR3 is TGCGCCAGCAGCTTGGGAACAGGGGGGTACGAGCAGTACTTC.